One and the same sample provided the 15 T cell receptor beta chains below, sequenced in a study of T-cell reconstitution after alpha-beta-depleted transplantation in children. Library preparation (for TCRbeta) was performed with unique molecular identifiers. TCRdb analysed the PCR reads with MiXCR anew, one entry per CDR3 protein. The data show 350,000 to 450,000 distinct CDR3 sequences, with 13% seen just once and roughly 4.5% held by the top ten. The source material was PBMCs, sampled from the stem cell graft. Every receptor here comes from a human donor who donated a stem cell graft to a child with Fanconi anemia.

This clonotype was found a few times. The genes are TRBV7-9 and TRBJ2-1; D is undetermined. CDR1 and CDR2 (germline): SEHNR, FQNEAQ (reference sequence). Trimming pared 5 bases from V and 4 bases from J, leaving 9 bases between. The CDR3 runs 13 residues. For the CDR3, the DNA is TGTGCCAGCAGCCCCGGAAGATACAATGAGCAGTTCTTC. As protein: CASSPGRYNEQFF.

This clonotype was picked up many times. V and J are TRBV2 and TRBJ2-1, with 7 bases fitting TRBD1. The CDR3 is made up of 14 amino acids. Trimming at V came to 6 bases and at J to 8 bases, leaving 10 bases not matched to a gene. Germline loops: CDR1 SNHLY, CDR2 FYNNEI. This CDR3 reads CASSPRGQWDEQFF. The CDR3, as DNA: TGTGCCAGCAGCCCAAGGGGACAGTGGGATGAGCAGTTCTTC.

This clonotype was recorded a few times. The chain links TRBV20-1 to TRBJ2-2; 10 positions agree with TRBD1. CDR3 size: 15 residues. The germline V gene has CDR1 DFQATT and CDR2 SNEGSKA (reference sequence). Trimming took 0 bases from V and 6 from J; bases not matched to a gene: 4. The DNA for the CDR3 is TGCAGTGCTAGAGATGGGACAGGGGATTCCGGGGAGCTGTTTTTT. Translated, it gives CSARDGTGDSGELFF.

This clonotype was found a few times. The rearrangement uses TRBV5-1 and TRBJ1-1, with D possibly matching TRBD1 (6 bases). Per germline, CDR1 SGHRS and CDR2 YFSETQ. Trimming pared 6 bases from V and 0 bases from J, leaving 18 bases between. The CDR3 totals 16 residues. The CDR3 DNA is TGCGCCAGCACAGCTACAGGGCTGTCGGTGAACACTGAAGCTTTCTTT. It encodes CASTATGLSVNTEAFF.

The chain combines TRBV12-3 or TRBV12-4 with TRBJ2-3; D tentatively fits TRBD1 or TRBD2 (5 bases each). The V end was cut by 5 bases, the J end by 1 base, with 19 bases between. The CDR3 sequence is 17 residues long. CDR3 sequence reads: CASSPFSGTGRTDTQYF. CDR3 nucleotides: TGTGCCAGCAGTCCCTTCTCCGGGACGGGGCGCACAGATACGCAGTATTTT.

In this sample, this clonotype turned up a few times. The V gene is TRBV12-3 or TRBV12-4, the J gene TRBJ2-2, with D maybe TRBD2 (6 bases). This CDR3 is built from 15 residues. Between the trimmed V and J ends, which lost 3 bases and 5 bases, there was a span of 13 bases. The DNA of the CDR3 is TGTGCCAGCAGTTTGGAGGGGAGAAATACCGGGGAGCTGTTTTTT. Protein product: CASSLEGRNTGELFF.

This clonotype was seen more than once but under ten times. This chain links TRBV20-1 with TRBJ2-3; D may be TRBD1 or TRBD2 (5 bases each). CDR3 length equals 15 residues. Between the trimmed V and J ends, which lost 0 bases and 5 bases, there was a span of 15 bases. Looked up from germline, CDR1 is DFQATT and CDR2 is SNEGSKA (reference sequence). The CDR3 here is CSARDGGPGEDTQYF. Written as DNA, the CDR3 is TGCAGTGCTAGAGATGGGGGTCCCGGAGAAGATACGCAGTATTTT.

This clonotype was observed a handful of times. V is TRBV27 and J is TRBJ1-6; 8 bases map to TRBD1. This CDR3 has 15 amino acids. V shed 6 bases and J 7 bases; nucleotides not matched to a gene: 8. Germline values: CDR1 MNHEY, CDR2 SMNVEV (reference sequence). This CDR3 reads CASRDVAGGNSPLHF. The DNA of the CDR3 is TGTGCCAGCAGAGACGTGGCAGGGGGCAATTCACCCCTCCACTTT.

The genes are TRBV20-1 and TRBJ2-5, with 8 bases aligning to TRBD2. The length of the CDR3 is 15 residues. The junction had 8 bases not matched to a gene; V was cut back by 1 base and J by 4 bases. The germline CDR1 and CDR2 sequences are DFQATT and SNEGSKA (reference sequence). CDR3 in DNA: TGCAGTGCTAGAGGTCGGGGGGGCCGGGGAGAGACCCAGTACTTC. Translated: CSARGRGGRGETQYF.

This clonotype occurred many times. The rearrangement joins TRBV5-4 to TRBJ2-3; the match to TRBD1 covers 7 bases. Germline CDR1 SGHNT, CDR2 YYREEE (reference sequence). The CDR3 is 14 amino acids. V was clipped by 0 bases and J by 7 bases; unmatched bases: 5. The CDR3 coding sequence is TGTGCCAGCAGCTTGGGACAGGGCGTGAATACGCAGTATTTT. This encodes CASSLGQGVNTQYF.

A remark on this clonotype: The conserved final phenylalanine or tryptophan is absent from the CDR3, which likely points to a read error. The J gene is TRBJ2-3, the V gene TRBV7-2; weak D call: TRBD2 (5 bases). V was shortened by 4 bases and J by 3 bases, with 11 bases between the two germline ends. The CDR3 runs to 14 residues. Germline V lookup: CDR1 SGHTA, CDR2 FQGNSA. The DNA for the CDR3 is TGTGCCAGCAGCTATTATACTAGGACAGATACGCAGTATGTT. Its translation: CASSYYTRTDTQYV.

This clonotype was seen repeatedly, ten times or more. The genes are TRBV24-1 and TRBJ2-3, with D perhaps TRBD1 (5 bases). V was shortened by 3 bases and J by 2 bases, with 11 bases between the two germline ends. Germline values: CDR1 KGHDR, CDR2 SFDVKD. The length of the CDR3 is 15 residues. The CDR3 nucleotides are TGTGCCACCAGTGATGGGCGACAGTTCACAGATACGCAGTATTTT. It translates to CATSDGRQFTDTQYF.

This clonotype was picked up a small number of times. The chain couples TRBV5-1 to TRBJ1-1; D may be TRBD1 (5 bases). Germline V gene sequence: CDR1 SGHRS, CDR2 YFSETQ. The CDR3 totals 15 residues. The V end lost 3 bases, the J end lost 0 bases, and 12 bases lay between the germline ends. The CDR3 spells CASSWGDSMNTEAFF. The CDR3 DNA sequence: TGCGCCAGCAGCTGGGGGGACTCCATGAACACTGAAGCTTTCTTT.

Only a few counts were recorded for this clonotype. CDR3 region: CAISLDGQSYGYTF. CDR3 in DNA: TGTGCCATCAGCCTGGACGGACAATCCTATGGCTACACCTTC. V and J are TRBV10-3 and TRBJ1-2, with TRBD1 as a possible D gene (5 bases). CDR1 is ENHRY and CDR2 is SYGVKD in the germline V gene. Deletions cut 6 bases from V and 4 bases from J, with 15 bases between. The CDR3 totals 14 residues.

This clonotype was picked up many times. The genes are TRBV5-1 and TRBJ2-3; 10 bases are shared with TRBD2. Looked up from germline, CDR1 is SGHRS and CDR2 is YFSETQ. Trimming removed 4 bases from V and 5 bases from J; junction bases left unmatched: 10. This CDR3 comprises 16 residues. The DNA for the CDR3 is TGCGCCAGCAGCGCCGGGGGAGCGGGGGGGCAAGATACGCAGTATTTT. Its translation: CASSAGGAGGQDTQYF.